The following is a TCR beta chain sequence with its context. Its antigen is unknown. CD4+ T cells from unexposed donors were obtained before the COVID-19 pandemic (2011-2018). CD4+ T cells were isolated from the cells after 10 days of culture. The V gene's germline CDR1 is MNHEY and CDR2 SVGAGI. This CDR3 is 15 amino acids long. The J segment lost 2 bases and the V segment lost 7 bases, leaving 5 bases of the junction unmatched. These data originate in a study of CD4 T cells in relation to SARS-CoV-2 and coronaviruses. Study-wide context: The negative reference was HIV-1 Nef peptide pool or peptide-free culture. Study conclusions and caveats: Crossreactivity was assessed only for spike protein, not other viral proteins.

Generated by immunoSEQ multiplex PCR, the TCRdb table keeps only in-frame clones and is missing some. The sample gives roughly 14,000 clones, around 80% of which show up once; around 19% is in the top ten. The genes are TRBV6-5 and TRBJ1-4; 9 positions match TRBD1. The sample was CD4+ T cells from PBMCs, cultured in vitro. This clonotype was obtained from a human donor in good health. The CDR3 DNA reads TGTGCCAGCACCCTACAGGGGGCGACTAATGAAAAACTGTTTTTT. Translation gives CASTLQGATNEKLFF.